Here is one TCR beta chain with its context. The sample is drawn from a study of technical replicates of blood from a handful of donors. After removal of 0 bases from V and 5 bases from J, the junction contained 3 bases not matched to a gene. The CDR3 runs 14 residues. CDR1 is SGHNT and CDR2 is YYREEE in the germline V gene (reference sequence). The method was immunoSEQ multiplex PCR; TCRdb's version includes in-frame clones alone and lacks a portion of them. This table has 60,000 to 70,000 clones, 98% appearing once. This clonotype originated in a human donor in good health. This sequence joins TRBV5-4 and TRBJ2-7; 9 bases match TRBD1. The material sequenced was T cells isolated from PBMCs. The CDR3 loop is CASSLVQGAHEQYF. The CDR3 DNA follows: TGTGCCAGCAGCTTGGTACAGGGGGCCCACGAGCAGTACTTC.